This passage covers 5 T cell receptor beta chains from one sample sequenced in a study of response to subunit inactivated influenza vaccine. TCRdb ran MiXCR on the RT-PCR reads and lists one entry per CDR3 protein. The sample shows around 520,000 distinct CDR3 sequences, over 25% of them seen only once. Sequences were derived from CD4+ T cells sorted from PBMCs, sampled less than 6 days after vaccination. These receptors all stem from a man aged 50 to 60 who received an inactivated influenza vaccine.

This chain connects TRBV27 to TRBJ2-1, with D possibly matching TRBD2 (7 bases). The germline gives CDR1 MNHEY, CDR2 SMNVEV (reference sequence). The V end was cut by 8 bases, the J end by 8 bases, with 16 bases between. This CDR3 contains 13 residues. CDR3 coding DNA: TGTGCCAGCTGGCCGGGGGGCAGGGATGAGCAGTTCTTC. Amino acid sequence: CASWPGGRDEQFF.

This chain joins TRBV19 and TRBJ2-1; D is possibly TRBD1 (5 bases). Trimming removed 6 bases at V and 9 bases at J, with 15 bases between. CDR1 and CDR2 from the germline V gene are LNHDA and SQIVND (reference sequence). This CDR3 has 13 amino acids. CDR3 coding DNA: TGTGCCAGTAGCCCCCTCCCTCAGGGTGAGCAGTTCTTC. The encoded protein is CASSPLPQGEQFF.

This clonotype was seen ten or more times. The CDR3 reads CASSLAPTGELFF. The CDR3 DNA follows: TGCGCCAGCAGCTTGGCGCCCACCGGGGAGCTGTTTTTT. This chain connects TRBV5-1 to TRBJ2-2, with unresolved D. Germline V lookup: CDR1 SGHRS, CDR2 YFSETQ. The CDR3 length is 13 residues. Trimming cost V 0 bases and J 4 bases, with 4 bases left between them. Combining the CDR3 with reference TRBV5-1 and TRBJ2-2 gives the whole variable domain KAGVTQTPRYLIKTRGQQVTLSCSPISGHRSVSWYQQTPGQGLQFLFEYFSETQRNKGNFPGRFSGRQFSNSRSEMNVSTLELGDSALYLCASSLAPTGELFFGEGSRLTVL.

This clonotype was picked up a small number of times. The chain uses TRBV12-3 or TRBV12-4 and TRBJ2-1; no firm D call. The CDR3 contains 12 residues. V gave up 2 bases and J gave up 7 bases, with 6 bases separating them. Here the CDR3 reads CASSLPWNEQFF. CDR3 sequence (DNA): TGTGCCAGCAGTTTACCTTGGAATGAGCAGTTCTTC.

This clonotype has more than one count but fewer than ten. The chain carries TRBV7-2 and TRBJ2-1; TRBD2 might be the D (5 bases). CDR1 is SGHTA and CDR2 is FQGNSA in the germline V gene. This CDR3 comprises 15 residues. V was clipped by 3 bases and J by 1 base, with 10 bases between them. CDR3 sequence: CASSFQADSYNEQFF. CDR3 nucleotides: TGTGCCAGCAGCTTTCAAGCGGATTCCTACAATGAGCAGTTCTTC.